What follows are 23 T cell receptor beta chains derived from one specimen sequenced in a study of cytomegalovirus exposure and HLA in healthy donors. Primers: 60 Vbeta forward and 13 Jbeta reverse. This table comes from immunoSEQ multiplex PCR, and its TCRdb copy is limited to in-frame clones, with some not included. The table includes roughly 170,000 clones, around 78% detected once. The specimen was PBMCs. Receptor source: a female donor in good health and CMV-seronegative.

The chain has TRBV30 and TRBJ1-5; 9 bases are shared with TRBD1. This CDR3 is 16 amino acids long. In germline, CDR1 is GTSNPN, CDR2 SVGIG (reference sequence). Trimming cost V 2 bases and J 3 bases; bases outside gene matches: 8. CDR3: CAWSWGGTGNNQPQHF. The DNA for the CDR3 is TGTGCCTGGAGTTGGGGCGGGACAGGGAACAATCAGCCCCAGCATTTT. Together with reference TRBV30 and TRBJ1-5, the CDR3 gives the full variable domain: SQTIHQWPATLVQPVGSPLSLECTVEGTSNPNLYWYRQAAGRGLQLLFYSVGIGQISSEVPQNLSASRPQDRQFILSSKKLLLSDSGFYLCAWSWGGTGNNQPQHFGDGTRLSIL.

A word on this clone: Compared with germline, one end of the junction differs, possibly owing to a read error. This chain links TRBV7-2 with TRBJ2-6; 12 bases align to TRBD2. Germline-derived CDR1 and CDR2 are SGHTA and FQGNSA. The CDR3 is 15 residues long. The CDR3 loop reads CASGLLAGGPNGLTF. The CDR3 region has the DNA TGTGCCAGCGGCTTACTAGCGGGAGGTCCCAACGGCCTGACTTTC.

The V call is TRBV27, the J call TRBJ1-2; 10 bases agree with TRBD1. Trimming removed 3 bases from V and 7 bases from J; junction bases left unmatched: 8. The CDR3 covers 15 residues. Germline lookup yields CDR1 MNHEY and CDR2 SMNVEV (reference sequence). CDR3 nucleotide sequence: TGTGCCAGCAGTTTCTCCATCGGACAGGGGGTTGGCTACACCTTC. This translates into CASSFSIGQGVGYTF.

V gene TRBV6-5 combines with J gene TRBJ1-2, with unresolved D. Trimming took 6 bases from V and 2 from J, leaving 10 bases between them. CDR1 MNHEY and CDR2 SVGAGI come from the germline V gene. CDR3 length: 13 amino acids. The CDR3 sequence: CASSSAGNYGYTF. CDR3 nucleotides: TGTGCCAGCAGCTCCGCCGGGAACTATGGCTACACCTTC.

This chain connects TRBV14 to TRBJ1-2, with a possible D match to TRBD1 (6 bases). In germline, CDR1 is SGHDN, CDR2 FVKESK. The CDR3 totals 16 residues. The ends were cut back, 1 base at V and 0 bases at J, with 12 bases in the middle. The CDR3 loop reads CASSQATGYTNYGYTF. The CDR3 region has the DNA TGTGCCAGCAGCCAAGCGACAGGCTACACTAACTATGGCTACACCTTC.

This chain links TRBV9 with TRBJ2-3, with 8 bases matching TRBD2. After removal of 0 bases from V and 0 bases from J, the junction contained 3 bases not matched to a gene. Per the germline V gene, CDR1 is SGDLS and CDR2 is YYNGEE. This CDR3 region has 16 residues. In nucleotides, the CDR3 is TGTGCCAGCAGCGTAGAGGCGGGAGGCAGCACAGATACGCAGTATTTT. Protein sequence: CASSVEAGGSTDTQYF.

The CDR3 spells CASSLRPGQGLSGANVLTF. CDR3 coding DNA: TGTGCCAGCAGCTTAAGGCCGGGACAGGGCTTATCTGGGGCCAACGTCCTGACTTTC. The chain has TRBV11-2 and TRBJ2-6, with 9 bases aligning to TRBD1. V shed 2 bases, J shed 1 base, and the junction held 9 bases outside the gene matches. The CDR3 loop spans 19 amino acids. Looked up from germline, CDR1 is SGHAT and CDR2 is FQNNGV. The entire variable domain, with the rest obtained from reference TRBV11-2 and TRBJ2-6, is as follows: EAGVAQSPRYKIIEKRQSVAFWCNPISGHATLYWYQQILGQGPKLLIQFQNNGVVDDSQLPKDRFSAERLKGVDSTLKIQPAKLEDSAVYLCASSLRPGQGLSGANVLTFGAGSRLTVL.

The gene calls are TRBV27 and TRBJ2-5; the D is unclear. This CDR3 has 14 amino acids. V lost 4 bases to trimming and J lost 2 bases, with 11 bases between them. CDR1 MNHEY and CDR2 SMNVEV come from the germline V gene (reference sequence). CDR3 loop: CASSSPMRQETQYF. CDR3 nucleotides: TGTGCCAGCAGTTCCCCTATGCGGCAAGAGACCCAGTACTTC.

J is TRBJ2-3 and V is TRBV9; 12 nucleotides agree with TRBD2. Germline CDR1 is SGDLS and CDR2 is YYNGEE. J gave up 6 bases and V 0 bases, and 5 bases lay outside the gene matches. CDR3 length equals 16 residues. CDR3 coding DNA: TGTGCCAGCAGCGTAGGGCTAGCGGGGGGGCCTGATACGCAGTATTTT. Protein product: CASSVGLAGGPDTQYF.

This chain uses TRBV9 with TRBJ2-7, with D maybe TRBD1 (6 bases). The CDR3 consists of 14 residues. V was shortened by 3 bases and J by 2 bases, with 12 bases between the two germline ends. Germline loops: CDR1 SGDLS, CDR2 YYNGEE. The CDR3 sequence is CASSARDTPYEQYF. The DNA for the CDR3 is TGTGCCAGCAGCGCCCGGGACACTCCCTACGAGCAGTACTTC.

The V gene is TRBV6-5, the J gene TRBJ2-7; possible D gene TRBD2, 7 bases. The ends were cut back, 7 bases at V and 3 bases at J, with 19 bases in the middle. Germline values: CDR1 MNHEY, CDR2 SVGAGI. CDR3 length: 15 amino acids. DNA of the CDR3: TGTGCCAGCACCTCCGCGGGAGCAGGGGACTACGAGCAGTACTTC. It specifies CASTSAGAGDYEQYF.

The gene calls are TRBV20-1 and TRBJ2-7; D uncertain. Looked up from germline, CDR1 is DFQATT and CDR2 is SNEGSKA (reference sequence). The CDR3 runs 10 residues. Trimming removed 5 bases at V and 0 bases at J, with 2 bases between. The CDR3 sequence: CSAHSYEQYF. CDR3 nucleotide sequence: TGCAGTGCTCACTCCTACGAGCAGTACTTC.

The rearrangement links TRBV7-9 to TRBJ2-7, with 7 bases that match TRBD1. The junction had 6 bases not matched to a gene; V was cut back by 1 base and J by 3 bases. The CDR3 is 15 amino acids. Germline V gene sequence: CDR1 SEHNR, CDR2 FQNEAQ (reference sequence). The CDR3 sequence: CASSLGLPGGYEQYF. The DNA for the CDR3 is TGTGCCAGCAGCTTAGGTCTTCCAGGGGGCTACGAGCAGTACTTC.

The chain employs TRBV19 and TRBJ1-1; no clear D gene. The V end lost 5 bases, the J end lost 6 bases, and 10 bases lay between the germline ends. The CDR3 spans 12 residues. Looked up from germline, CDR1 is LNHDA and CDR2 is SQIVND (reference sequence). The CDR3 nucleotides read TGTGCCAGTAGTCTGGGGAGTGCTGAAGCTTTCTTT. It encodes CASSLGSAEAFF.

About this clone itself: The junction departs from germline at one end; a sequencing error may be responsible. The gene calls are TRBV27 and TRBJ2-4, with TRBD2 matching over 8 bases. CDR1 is MNHEY, CDR2 SMNVEV, per germline (reference sequence). The CDR3 runs 15 residues. CDR3 amino acids: CASSGAAGAKNSQYF. The CDR3 DNA is TGTGCCAGCAGTGGGGCAGCGGGGGCCAAAAACAGTCAGTACTTC.

This sequence joins TRBV19 and TRBJ1-2; TRBD1 matches at 7 bases. J was trimmed by 4 bases and V by 6 bases; bases with no gene match: 14. The CDR3 is 16 residues long. CDR1 LNHDA and CDR2 SQIVND come from the germline V gene (reference sequence). CDR3 sequence reads: CASRPSEGAGAYGYTF. The CDR3 bases are TGTGCCAGTAGGCCCTCGGAGGGGGCAGGGGCCTATGGCTACACCTTC.

The J gene is TRBJ1-2, the V gene TRBV19; D gene unclear. V was pared by 0 bases and J by 4 bases, with 6 bases between. This CDR3 comprises 13 residues. The germline V gene encodes CDR1 LNHDA and CDR2 SQIVND (reference sequence). This chain's CDR3 is CASSIDQRYGYTF. DNA for the CDR3: TGTGCCAGTAGTATAGATCAGCGCTATGGCTACACCTTC.

The chain links TRBV7-3 to TRBJ1-3; 9 bases line up with TRBD1. The ends lost 6 bases at V and 8 bases at J; junction bases unmatched: 17. This CDR3 has 17 amino acids. CDR1 and CDR2 from the germline V gene are SGHTA and FQGTGA. The chain's CDR3 is CASRSLTGGDGCDTIYF. The CDR3 coding sequence is TGTGCCAGCAGATCTCTTACAGGGGGCGATGGTTGTGACACCATATATTTT. Supplemented by reference TRBV7-3 and TRBJ1-3, the full variable domain reads GAGVSQTPSNKVTEKGKYVELRCDPISGHTALYWYRQSLGQGPEFLIYFQGTGAADDSGLPNDRFFAVRPEGSVSTLKIQRTERGDSAVYLCASRSLTGGDGCDTIYFGEGSWLTVV.

The rearrangement uses TRBV2 and TRBJ2-7, with a possible D match to TRBD1 (5 bases). The CDR3 covers 15 residues. The V and J ends lost 7 bases and 1 base respectively, with 17 bases between them. Per the germline V gene, CDR1 is SNHLY and CDR2 is FYNNEI. The CDR3: CASTKSRAPSYEQYF. The CDR3 coding sequence is TGTGCCAGCACCAAAAGCAGGGCCCCTTCCTACGAGCAGTACTTC. Combining the CDR3 with reference TRBV2 and TRBJ2-7 gives the whole variable domain EPEVTQTPSHQVTQMGQEVILRCVPISNHLYFYWYRQILGQKVEFLVSFYNNEISEKSEIFDDQFSVERPDGSNFTLKIRSTKLEDSAMYFCASTKSRAPSYEQYFGPGTRLTVT.

The genes are TRBV30 and TRBJ2-2; 7 bases are a match to TRBD1. The V segment lost 5 bases and the J segment 4 bases; nucleotides outside the gene matches: 22. The V gene's germline CDR1 is GTSNPN and CDR2 SVGIG (reference sequence). The CDR3 consists of 19 residues. CDR3 region: CAWVNRDRVSDAGTGELFF. The CDR3 nucleotides are TGTGCCTGGGTTAACCGGGACAGAGTATCGGATGCGGGCACCGGGGAGCTGTTTTTT.

V is TRBV10-3 and J is TRBJ2-1; 8 bases agree with TRBD2. The CDR3 loop spans 13 amino acids. The germline gives CDR1 ENHRY, CDR2 SYGVKD. The junction had 6 bases not matched to a gene; V was cut back by 6 bases and J by 8 bases. In DNA form, the CDR3 reads TGTGCCATCAGGAGGACTAGCTTAGATGAGCAGTTCTTC. It encodes CAIRRTSLDEQFF.

The rearrangement joins TRBV18 to TRBJ2-5, with 9 bases fitting TRBD1. Germline V gives CDR1 KGHSH, CDR2 LQKENI. V lost 4 bases, J lost 5 bases, and 8 bases stayed unmatched. The CDR3 covers 15 residues. As DNA, the CDR3 is TGTGCCAGCTCACGCGTGGGACAGGGAGGCGAGACCCAGTACTTC. It codes for CASSRVGQGGETQYF.

The chain uses TRBV5-1 and TRBJ1-2; no firm D call. CDR3 length equals 13 residues. Per the germline V gene, CDR1 is SGHRS and CDR2 is YFSETQ. Trimming cost V 2 bases and J 2 bases, with 7 bases left between them. The CDR3 spells CASSFTENYGYTF. DNA of the CDR3: TGCGCCAGCAGCTTCACAGAGAACTATGGCTACACCTTC. Full variable domain (remainder filled in from reference TRBV5-1 and TRBJ1-2): KAGVTQTPRYLIKTRGQQVTLSCSPISGHRSVSWYQQTPGQGLQFLFEYFSETQRNKGNFPGRFSGRQFSNSRSEMNVSTLELGDSALYLCASSFTENYGYTFGSGTRLTVV.